These 26 T cell receptor beta chains were sequenced from one sample in a study of T cells after yellow fever vaccination. TCRdb redid the calling of the 5' RACE reads with MiXCR, one entry per CDR3 protein. This sample carries more than 300,000 distinct CDR3 sequences, about 10% of them seen once, and the ten largest clones take under 4%. This material consisted of CD4+ T cells sorted from PBMCs, taken 45 days after the yellow fever booster vaccination. Receptor source: a young man who received the YFV17D yellow fever vaccine.

The gene calls are TRBV5-1 and TRBJ1-6; weak D call: TRBD1 (6 bases). Trimming took 3 bases from V and 3 from J, leaving 13 bases between them. The CDR3 has 16 amino acids. CDR1 is SGHRS, CDR2 YFSETQ, per germline. CDR3 coding DNA: TGCGCCAGCAGCTCGGGGGGACATAGCTATAATTCACCCCTCCACTTT. This sequence encodes CASSSGGHSYNSPLHF.

This clonotype was counted at least ten times. This chain uses TRBV4-3 with TRBJ2-3; TRBD2 might be the D (5 bases). Germline assignment: CDR1 LGHNA and CDR2 YSLEER. The germline V and J ends were trimmed by 0 bases and 1 base, with 8 bases remaining between them. The length of the CDR3 is 15 residues. The CDR3 sequence: CASSQESGGTDTQYF. Written as DNA, the CDR3 is TGCGCCAGCAGCCAAGAATCCGGGGGCACAGATACGCAGTATTTT.

The chain carries TRBV4-2 and TRBJ2-3; D may be TRBD1 or TRBD2 (6 bases each). Germline loops: CDR1 LGHNA, CDR2 YNFKEQ. CDR3 length: 14 amino acids. Trimming shortened V by 1 base and J by 4 bases, and 9 bases separated the two germline ends. This CDR3 reads CASSQGGAADTQYF. CDR3 DNA: TGTGCCAGCAGCCAAGGGGGGGCGGCAGATACGCAGTATTTT.

This clonotype was detected only a few times. The chain carries TRBV5-5 and TRBJ1-4; a weak D match, TRBD1 (6 bases). This CDR3 spans 15 amino acids. V gave up 5 bases and J gave up 8 bases, with 19 bases separating them. Germline lookup yields CDR1 SGHKS and CDR2 YYEKEE (reference sequence). CDR3 bases: TGTGCCAGCAGTGAACAGGGTTCTGTTAAGGAAAAACTGTTTTTT. Translating gives CASSEQGSVKEKLFF.

This clonotype was detected a few times. This chain uses TRBV19 with TRBJ2-7; tentatively, D is TRBD1 (6 bases). This CDR3 spans 14 amino acids. Germline CDR1 and CDR2: LNHDA and SQIVND (reference sequence). V lost 5 bases to trimming and J lost 0 bases, with 11 bases between them. CDR3 coding DNA: TGTGCCAGTAGTGCCTGGGACAACTCCTACGAGCAGTACTTC. This codes for CASSAWDNSYEQYF.

This chain links TRBV29-1 with TRBJ1-1; no clear D gene. Between the trimmed V and J ends, which lost 6 bases and 5 bases, there was a span of 16 bases. The CDR3 is made up of 13 amino acids. The germline V gene encodes CDR1 SQVTM and CDR2 ANQGSEA. The DNA for the CDR3 is TGCAGCGTCGGCTCTAACGGGAGGACTGAAGCTTTCTTT. It translates to CSVGSNGRTEAFF.

The chain employs TRBV4-2 and TRBJ2-2; weak D call: TRBD2 (5 bases). Trimming stripped 8 bases from V and 6 bases from J, with 10 bases between. The CDR3 covers 12 residues. CDR1 is LGHNA, CDR2 YNFKEQ, per germline. This chain's CDR3 is CASRFSAGELFF. The CDR3 coding sequence is TGTGCCAGCCGGTTTAGCGCCGGGGAGCTGTTTTTT.

This sequence joins TRBV2 and TRBJ2-2; D not certain. The CDR3 has 11 residues. Trimming cost V 7 bases and J 4 bases, with 4 bases left between them. In germline, CDR1 is SNHLY, CDR2 FYNNEI. The CDR3 nucleotides are TGTGCCAGCATGGTCACCGGGGAGCTGTTTTTT. This gives the protein CASMVTGELFF.

CDR3 in amino acids: CSAMAWGGYQPQHF. CDR3 nucleotides: TGCAGTGCTATGGCTTGGGGGGGCTATCAGCCCCAGCATTTT. This chain connects TRBV20-1 to TRBJ1-5; possibly TRBD1 for D (6 bases). V dropped 4 bases and J dropped 5 bases, with 15 bases sitting between them. Germline V gene lookup returns CDR1 DFQATT and CDR2 SNEGSKA (reference sequence). There are 14 residues in the CDR3.

V is TRBV7-9 and J is TRBJ2-3; D gene unclear. The CDR3 loop spans 16 amino acids. Trimming stripped 2 bases from V and 0 bases from J, with 12 bases between. Germline V gene lookup returns CDR1 SEHNR and CDR2 FQNEAQ (reference sequence). For the CDR3, the DNA is TGTGCCAGCAGCTTAAATGAGGCAGTTAGCACAGATACGCAGTATTTT. Translated: CASSLNEAVSTDTQYF.

This clonotype was counted a few times. This chain connects TRBV7-2 to TRBJ2-1, with 8 positions matching TRBD2. Trimming cost V 5 bases and J 3 bases; bases outside gene matches: 3. Per germline, CDR1 SGHTA and CDR2 FQGNSA. The CDR3 has 14 residues. CDR3 region: CASSPRGVYNEQFF. CDR3 DNA: TGTGCCAGCAGCCCGCGGGGGGTCTACAATGAGCAGTTCTTC.

Only a few counts were recorded for this clonotype. The chain combines TRBV11-2 with TRBJ2-2; a weak D match, TRBD1 (6 bases). The germline V gene encodes CDR1 SGHAT and CDR2 FQNNGV. The CDR3 covers 16 residues. Deletions cut 1 base from V and 7 bases from J, with 16 bases between. As DNA, the CDR3 is TGTGCCAGCAGCTTAGTTTTTCAGGGGAGTATCGGGGAGCTGTTTTTT. It specifies CASSLVFQGSIGELFF.

This clonotype occurred many times. The chain couples TRBV5-1 to TRBJ1-1; 8 bases match TRBD1. The CDR3 extends over 16 amino acids. V shed 0 bases and J 1 base; nucleotides not matched to a gene: 5. CDR1 is SGHRS and CDR2 is YFSETQ in the germline V gene. CDR3 loop: CASSLGTGRWNTEAFF. The CDR3 DNA sequence: TGCGCCAGCAGCTTGGGGACAGGGAGGTGGAACACTGAAGCTTTCTTT.

This clonotype was counted only a few times. The J gene is TRBJ1-3, the V gene TRBV6-6, with D unresolved. Trimming pared 7 bases from V and 0 bases from J, leaving 10 bases between. This CDR3 has 14 amino acids. Per the germline V gene, CDR1 is MNHNY and CDR2 is SVGAGI (reference sequence). The CDR3 loop is CASIEASSGNTIYF. The CDR3 DNA sequence: TGTGCCAGCATTGAAGCCTCCTCTGGAAACACCATATATTTT.

This clonotype was observed a single time. The chain recombines TRBV4-1 with TRBJ2-3; 9 bases are a match to TRBD1. Germline CDR1 MGHRA, CDR2 YSYEKL. The CDR3 contains 16 residues. The V gene end was trimmed by 2 bases and the J gene end by 5 bases; junction bases not matched to a gene: 8. The CDR3 bases are TGCGCCAGCAGCCAATCATACAGGGGGCGAGGAGATACGCAGTATTTT. This translates into CASSQSYRGRGDTQYF.

This clonotype was seen ten or more times. This chain links TRBV5-1 with TRBJ1-1, with unresolved D. Germline V lookup: CDR1 SGHRS, CDR2 YFSETQ. V lost 5 bases and J 0 bases, leaving 11 bases between the germline ends. The CDR3 extends over 14 amino acids. This CDR3 is CASRNYRVNTEAFF. Here the CDR3 DNA reads TGCGCCAGCAGAAACTACCGGGTGAACACTGAAGCTTTCTTT.

This clonotype was recorded at least ten times. The rearrangement joins TRBV20-1 to TRBJ2-3; D may be TRBD1 or TRBD2 (6 bases each). Trimming left V 3 bases short and J 6 bases short, with 16 bases between. Germline assignment: CDR1 DFQATT and CDR2 SNEGSKA (reference sequence). This CDR3 has 14 residues. DNA of the CDR3: TGCAGTGCTAGCCCCGGGGGCCGCGGGGATACGCAGTATTTT. It translates to CSASPGGRGDTQYF.

The chain combines TRBV4-2 with TRBJ2-3; D ambiguous. Germline V CDR1 and CDR2: LGHNA, YNFKEQ. This CDR3 contains 18 residues. The V and J ends lost 0 bases and 4 bases respectively, with 20 bases between them. The CDR3 DNA reads as TGTGCCAGCAGCCAAGAAAGATTGGCAAGCCTCGGGCCAGATACGCAGTATTTT. Its translation is CASSQERLASLGPDTQYF.

This clonotype was seen only a few times. CDR3 coding DNA: TGTGCCAGTGACTCGGGACAGTCCTACGAGCAGTACTTC. As protein: CASDSGQSYEQYF. J is TRBJ2-7 and V is TRBV18; 7 positions match TRBD1. J was trimmed by 1 base and V by 9 bases; bases with no gene match: 6. This CDR3 is built from 13 residues. Germline V gives CDR1 KGHSH, CDR2 LQKENI. The whole variable domain, remainder taken from reference TRBV18 and TRBJ2-7, is NAGVMQNPRHLVRRRGQEARLRCSPMKGHSHVYWYRQLPEEGLKFMVYLQKENIIDESGMPKERFSAEFPKEGPSILRIQQVVRGDSAAYFCASDSGQSYEQYFGPGTRLTVT.

CDR3 protein: CSASPRRGMGSPLHF. CDR3 in DNA: TGCAGTGCTTCCCCCCGCAGGGGCATGGGTTCACCCCTCCACTTT. The chain employs TRBV20-1 and TRBJ1-6; maybe TRBD1 (6 bases). The V and J ends lost 5 bases and 9 bases respectively, with 20 bases between them. Germline assignment: CDR1 DFQATT and CDR2 SNEGSKA (reference sequence). The CDR3 sequence is 15 residues long.

The gene calls are TRBV10-3 and TRBJ2-3; TRBD1 matches at 8 bases. Germline trimming cut 6 bases from V and 5 bases from J; bases unmatched to any gene: 7. Germline V gene lookup returns CDR1 ENHRY and CDR2 SYGVKD. The CDR3 totals 14 residues. This CDR3 is CAIRSGGGGDTQYF. CDR3 bases: TGTGCCATCAGGTCAGGGGGCGGAGGAGATACGCAGTATTTT.

This chain connects TRBV20-1 to TRBJ2-7, with D perhaps being TRBD1 or TRBD2 (6 bases each). CDR3 size: 13 residues. CDR1 is DFQATT and CDR2 is SNEGSKA in the germline V gene (reference sequence). Deletions cut 5 bases from V and 2 bases from J, with 13 bases between. CDR3 DNA: TGCAGTGCTCCGGGGGCCACGACCTACGAGCAGTACGTC. Protein sequence: CSAPGATTYEQYV.

Only a few counts were recorded for this clonotype. The V and J genes are TRBV5-1 and TRBJ2-2; maybe TRBD2 (6 bases). The CDR3 is 15 residues long. CDR1 SGHRS and CDR2 YFSETQ come from the germline V gene. V lost 7 bases and J 7 bases, leaving 20 bases between the germline ends. CDR3 region: CASSENGVRGGELFF. The CDR3 DNA sequence: TGCGCCAGCTCCGAGAACGGGGTGCGGGGCGGGGAGCTGTTTTTT.

This clonotype was seen at least ten times. The chain recombines TRBV6-5 with TRBJ2-7; 12 nucleotides agree with TRBD1. The germline CDR1 and CDR2 sequences are MNHEY and SVGAGI. V lost 0 bases, J lost 2 bases, and 2 bases stayed unmatched. The CDR3 is 16 residues long. The CDR3 nucleotides are TGTGCCAGCAGTTACTCCGGGACAGGGGGCGCCTACGAGCAGTACTTC. Translating it yields CASSYSGTGGAYEQYF.

This clonotype was counted a few times. The rearrangement uses TRBV7-9 and TRBJ1-5, with D perhaps TRBD1 (5 bases). This CDR3 comprises 15 residues. V shed 1 base and J shed 3 bases, with 10 bases lying between them. Germline CDR1 reads SEHNR; CDR2 reads FQNEAQ (reference sequence). CDR3: CASSLGSGANQPQHF. In nucleotides, the CDR3 is TGTGCCAGCAGCTTAGGATCCGGGGCCAATCAGCCCCAGCATTTT.

This clonotype came up a few times. The chain is built from TRBV27 and TRBJ2-5; 8 bases line up with TRBD2. Unmatched junction bases numbered 8, after V lost 3 bases and J lost 5 bases. Germline V CDR1 and CDR2: MNHEY, SMNVEV (reference sequence). This CDR3 contains 15 residues. The CDR3 nucleotides are TGTGCCAGCAGTTTCCACGGGACTAGGATCGAGACCCAGTACTTC. The encoded protein is CASSFHGTRIETQYF.